The sequence of this T cell receptor (beta chain) was determined in a study of cytomegalovirus exposure and HLA in healthy donors. Whole-study results and caveats: According to an earlier analysis, most TCR beta V segments yielded productive rearrangements about 90% or about 30% of the time.

V lost 6 bases, J lost 2 bases, and 6 bases stayed unmatched. The CDR3 extends over 16 amino acids. Germline CDR1 is MNHEY and CDR2 is SMNVEV (reference sequence). On this clone: The antigen is unknown.

PCR employed 60 Vbeta and 13 Jbeta primers. In the authors' methods: The authors later counted 75 million to 90 million unique TCR beta chains, roughly 10 million of them shared. Profiling relied on immunoSEQ multiplex PCR, and the TCRdb table lists in-frame clones only, not all of them. Clone size and V and J calls were adopted from that table, with D and trimming inferred from the DNA. The listing contains around 140,000 clones. The sequence came from a woman aged 40 to 55 in good health and CMV-seronegative. The chain joins TRBV27 to TRBJ2-3, with TRBD2 identical over 12 bases. Sequencing used PBMCs. The CDR3 is CASSLLAGGLTDTQYF. CDR3 bases: TGTGCCAGCAGCCTACTAGCGGGGGGCCTCACAGATACGCAGTATTTT.